The 13 T cell receptor beta chains below were found in one sample sequenced in a study of identical twins. MiXCR, run by TCRdb on the 5' RACE reads, gives a single entry per CDR3 protein. The sample contains about 570,000 distinct CDR3 sequences, approximately 9.6% of which appear only once. The sample was also reused in another study, on yellow fever vaccine responses in identical twins.

The sequenced material came from PBMCs. The receptors shown here come from a woman aged 18-29 years in good health.

This clonotype was found a few times. The chain combines TRBV5-1 with TRBJ2-2, with 7 positions matching TRBD2. The V segment lost 4 bases and the J segment 1 base; nucleotides outside the gene matches: 4. The CDR3 contains 15 residues. Germline V gene data show CDR1 as SGHRS and CDR2 as YFSETQ. CDR3 sequence: CASSAGLGNTGELFF. DNA of the CDR3: TGCGCCAGCAGCGCAGGACTAGGGAACACCGGGGAGCTGTTTTTT. The full variable domain, completed using reference TRBV5-1 and TRBJ2-2, is KAGVTQTPRYLIKTRGQQVTLSCSPISGHRSVSWYQQTPGQGLQFLFEYFSETQRNKGNFPGRFSGRQFSNSRSEMNVSTLELGDSALYLCASSAGLGNTGELFFGEGSRLTVL.

This clonotype turned up a few times. The chain links TRBV18 to TRBJ2-7; D gene unclear. The germline CDR1 and CDR2 sequences are KGHSH and LQKENI. V dropped 0 bases and J dropped 3 bases, with 9 bases sitting between them. The CDR3 length is 14 residues. The CDR3 nucleotides are TGTGCCAGCTCACCACCTTCCTTCCGCTACGAGCAGTACTTC. This translates into CASSPPSFRYEQYF.

This clonotype came up many times. The rearrangement links TRBV10-3 to TRBJ2-7, with no clear D. The CDR3 covers 12 residues. The germline CDR1 and CDR2 sequences are ENHRY and SYGVKD. V lost 2 bases, J lost 6 bases, and 8 bases lay in between. The CDR3 loop reads CAISEVTVEQYF. The CDR3 coding sequence is TGTGCCATCAGTGAGGTAACAGTCGAGCAGTACTTC.

There are a few counts of this clonotype. V usage is TRBV5-6 and J usage is TRBJ2-2; D is ambiguous. V was pared by 1 base and J by 5 bases, with 9 bases between. The CDR3 has 14 amino acids. Germline V gene data show CDR1 as SGHDT and CDR2 as YYEEEE. CDR3 sequence (DNA): TGTGCCAGCAGCTTGTCAGGCGCAACCGGGGAGCTGTTTTTT. This translates into CASSLSGATGELFF. The complete variable domain, with remaining parts taken from reference TRBV5-6 and TRBJ2-2, reads DAGVTQSPTHLIKTRGQQVTLRCSPKSGHDTVSWYQQALGQGPQFIFQYYEEEERQRGNFPDRFSGHQFPNYSSELNVNALLLGDSALYLCASSLSGATGELFFGEGSRLTVL.

This sequence joins TRBV30 and TRBJ2-1; 10 bases are shared with TRBD2. V shed 2 bases and J 9 bases; nucleotides not matched to a gene: 1. The CDR3 has 12 amino acids. The germline V gene has CDR1 GTSNPN and CDR2 SVGIG (reference sequence). CDR3 region: CAWSLAGVEQFF. The CDR3 nucleotides read TGTGCCTGGAGTCTAGCGGGAGTTGAGCAGTTCTTC.

This clonotype appeared a few times. This sequence joins TRBV6-1 and TRBJ2-7; perhaps TRBD1 as D (6 bases). Trimming removed 6 bases at V and 6 bases at J, with 21 bases between. CDR3 size: 15 residues. CDR1 and CDR2 (germline): MNHNS, SASEGT. The CDR3 region has the DNA TGTGCCAGCAGCCCCCTAGGCAGGCAAGGGGGCGAGCAGTACTTC. It translates to CASSPLGRQGGEQYF.

As regards this clonotype: At one end the junction does not follow the germline gene, possibly because of a read error. The V call is TRBV6-2 or TRBV6-3, the J call TRBJ1-1; possibly TRBD1 for D (6 bases). Germline assignment: CDR1 MNHEY and CDR2 SVGEGT. The length of the CDR3 is 20 residues. In DNA, the CDR3 is TGTGCCAGCAGTTACTCCGCCCCGACGGTTAGGGGTAAAGGGGACACTGGAGCTTTCTTT. Its translation: CASSYSAPTVRGKGDTGAFF.

This clonotype was found a few times. V is TRBV2 and J is TRBJ2-1; D remains ambiguous. This CDR3 has 8 amino acids. Germline lookup yields CDR1 SNHLY and CDR2 FYNNEI. V lost 7 bases, J lost 14 bases, and 6 bases lay in between. The CDR3 sequence is CASTEEFF. Here the CDR3 DNA reads TGTGCCAGCACCGAGGAGTTCTTC.

The table lists this clonotype with a few counts. The V and J genes are TRBV6-1 and TRBJ2-1; TRBD1 aligns across 7 bases. The CDR3 contains 14 residues. V dropped 6 bases and J dropped 6; count of bases not matched to a gene: 8. CDR1 is MNHNS and CDR2 is SASEGT in the germline V gene. The CDR3 reads CASRIPGQRNEQFF. As DNA, the CDR3 is TGTGCCAGCAGAATTCCGGGACAGCGCAATGAGCAGTTCTTC.

Only a few counts were recorded for this clonotype. V and J are TRBV6-2 or TRBV6-3 and TRBJ2-7; D is unresolved. Germline V gene sequence: CDR1 MNHEY, CDR2 SVGEGT. The ends were cut back, 10 bases at V and 5 bases at J, with 12 bases in the middle. The CDR3 is 11 residues long. CDR3 DNA: TGTGCCACCCGGTCTTGGGACGAGCAGTACTTC. Encoded protein: CATRSWDEQYF.

The rearrangement uses TRBV20-1 and TRBJ2-1; 11 nucleotides align to TRBD2. CDR3 length equals 16 residues. Germline CDR1 reads DFQATT; CDR2 reads SNEGSKA (reference sequence). The V gene end was trimmed by 4 bases and the J gene end by 5 bases; junction bases not matched to a gene: 10. The CDR3 sequence is CSATDRLAGPHNEQFF. Here the CDR3 DNA reads TGCAGTGCTACCGATAGACTAGCGGGACCCCACAATGAGCAGTTCTTC.

This clonotype occurred many times. The chain has TRBV25-1 and TRBJ2-7, with TRBD1 matching 7 bases. This CDR3 spans 16 amino acids. CDR1 is MGHDK and CDR2 is SYGVNS in the germline V gene. The V gene end was trimmed by 2 bases and the J gene end by 0 bases; junction bases not matched to a gene: 7. CDR3 sequence (DNA): TGTGCCAGCAGTGAACTCCGGGACAGAACCTCCTACGAGCAGTACTTC. It is translated as CASSELRDRTSYEQYF.

In the case of this clonotype: Since a much larger clone is just one base distant, this may be a read error. This sequence joins TRBV18 and TRBJ2-3, with 9 bases fitting TRBD2. The CDR3 has 17 residues. Unmatched junction bases numbered 11, after V lost 5 bases and J lost 2 bases. Germline V lookup: CDR1 KGHSH, CDR2 LQKENI. CDR3 residues: CASSREVTSGYTDTQYF. The CDR3 region has the DNA TGTGCCAGCTCAAGAGAGGTGACTAGCGGTTACACAGATACGCAGTATTTT.